The text below deals with one TCR beta chain. In the original workflow: Reference gene primer amplification gave nucleated cell count estimates. The protocol was immunoSEQ multiplex PCR, while the TCRdb copy is restricted to in-frame clones and leaves out a portion. V, J and clone size derive from that table, while D and trimming were established from the DNA sequence. Among about 87,000 clones listed, under 85% were seen once. The CDR3 contains 16 residues. CDR1 is SGHRS and CDR2 is YFSETQ in the germline V gene. Deletions cut 1 base from V and 0 bases from J, with 11 bases between. This specimen belongs to a study of blood T cell repertoires in COVID-19. Study-level information: Collection of acute and convalescent COVID-19 samples took place in the United States, Italy and Spain. Sample material is recorded as cDNA or gDNA derived from T cells, B-cell-depleted T cells, or PBMCs.

This clonotype was obtained from a woman aged 70-85 years with acute or convalescent COVID-19. Sequenced material: peripheral blood. The V call is TRBV5-1, the J call TRBJ1-3; D is unclear. CDR3 sequence (DNA): TGCGCCAGCAGCTTGTACGCGGATACCTCTGGAAACACCATATATTTT. As protein: CASSLYADTSGNTIYF. The variable domain in full, with the rest retrieved from reference TRBV5-1 and TRBJ1-3, is KAGVTQTPRYLIKTRGQQVTLSCSPISGHRSVSWYQQTPGQGLQFLFEYFSETQRNKGNFPGRFSGRQFSNSRSEMNVSTLELGDSALYLCASSLYADTSGNTIYFGEGSWLTVV.